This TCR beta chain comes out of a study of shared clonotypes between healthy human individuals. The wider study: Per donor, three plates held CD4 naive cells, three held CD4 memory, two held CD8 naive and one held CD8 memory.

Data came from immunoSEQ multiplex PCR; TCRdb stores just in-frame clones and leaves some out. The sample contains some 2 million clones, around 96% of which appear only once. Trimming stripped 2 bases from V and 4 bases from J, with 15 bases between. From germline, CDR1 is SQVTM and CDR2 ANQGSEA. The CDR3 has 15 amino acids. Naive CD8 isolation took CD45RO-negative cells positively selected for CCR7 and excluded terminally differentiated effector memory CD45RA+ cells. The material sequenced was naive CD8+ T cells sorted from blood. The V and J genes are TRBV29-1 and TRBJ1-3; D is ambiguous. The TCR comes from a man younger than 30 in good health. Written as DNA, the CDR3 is TGCAGCGTTGAAAAGTTAGGCCATGCCGGAAACACCATATATTTT. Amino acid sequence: CSVEKLGHAGNTIYF.